A selection of T cell receptor beta chains follows, all from one sample in a study of blood T cell repertoires in COVID-19. Profiling relied on immunoSEQ multiplex PCR, and the TCRdb table lists in-frame clones only, not all of them. The sample shows some 350,000 clones, about 89% of them seen only once. The sample was peripheral blood. These receptors came from a woman between 50 and 59 years old with COVID-19, enrolled during active disease. Both conserved end residues are part of each CDR3. Each record gives: V gene, D gene, J gene, clone size, CDR3 DNA, CDR3 protein. A D gene is named only where the DNA matches it firmly. Only some rows state a clone size, as once, few, many or a class for expanded clones.

TRBV6-6	-	TRBJ1-5	-	TGTGCCAGCGTTGGCAGGCTTAGCAATCAGCCCCAGCATTTT	CASVGRLSNQPQHF
TRBV24-1	TRBD1	TRBJ2-2	once	TGTGCCACCAGTGAGGGGACAGGGACCCCCGGGGAGCTGTTTTTT	CATSEGTGTPGELFF
TRBV7-9	-	TRBJ1-2	-	TGTGCCAGCAGCTTGTCAGGGTCGGGCGGCTATGGCTACACCTTC	CASSLSGSGGYGYTF
TRBV6-1	-	TRBJ2-2	-	TGTGCCAGCAGTGAAGCGGCCTATTTACAGGGAACCGGGGAGCTGTTTTTT	CASSEAAYLQGTGELFF
TRBV7-2	-	TRBJ2-3	once	TGTGCCAGCAGCTTAGGACCGGGTACGCAGTATTTT	CASSLGPGTQYF
TRBV18	TRBD2	TRBJ2-7	once	TGTGCCAGCTCACCTGCGGGACTAGCGGGTTACTACGAGCAGTACTTC	CASSPAGLAGYYEQYF
TRBV6-2/TRBV6-3	-	TRBJ1-5	-	TGTGCCAGCAGTCCCAGCGGGGGGACGACAGGTTTTTTT	CASSPSGGTTGFF
TRBV24-1	-	TRBJ1-1	-	TGTGCCACCAGCGGGTCTTTGAACACTGAAGCTTTCTTT	CATSGSLNTEAFF
TRBV18	TRBD1	TRBJ2-7	-	TGTGCCAGCTCCTTTGGGACAGGGGGTTACGAGCAGTACTTC	CASSFGTGGYEQYF
TRBV18	-	TRBJ2-2	-	TGTGCCAGCTCACCAGCGGGACAGCAGAACACCGGGGAGCTGTTTTTT	CASSPAGQQNTGELFF
TRBV7-3	-	TRBJ2-1	once	TGTGCCAGCGCCCCGGCTAGTTCACCGACCTACAATGAGCAGTTCTTC	CASAPASSPTYNEQFF
TRBV10-3	-	TRBJ2-1	once	TGTGCCATCAGTGAGTCGGTTGGCGGTGAGCAGTTCTTC	CAISESVGGEQFF
TRBV15	TRBD1	TRBJ1-2	-	TGTGCCACCAGCAGACCAGGACAGGGAATTTACTATGGCTACACCTTC	CATSRPGQGIYYGYTF
TRBV6-5	-	TRBJ1-6	once	TGTGCCAGCAGGGCAAATTCACCCCTCCACTTT	CASRANSPLHF
TRBV6-5	TRBD2	TRBJ2-2	-	TGTGCCAGCAGTTACCAGCGGGGGGGGACCGGGGAGCTGTTTTTT	CASSYQRGGTGELFF
TRBV3-1/TRBV3-2	-	TRBJ1-2	-	TGTGCCAGCAGCGCAAAATCAGGGGAGGGCTATGGCTACACCTTC	CASSAKSGEGYGYTF
TRBV6-5	TRBD1	TRBJ1-2	-	TGTGCCAGCAGGTCGGCTTTTGGGACAGACTATGGCTACACCTTC	CASRSAFGTDYGYTF
TRBV3-1/TRBV3-2	TRBD1	TRBJ2-2	-	TGTGCCAGCACCCGACAGGGTGTCACCGGGGAGCTGTTTTTT	CASTRQGVTGELFF
TRBV10-1	-	TRBJ2-2	once	TGCGCCAGCAGTGAGGAGGGAGGCGGCACCGGGGAGCTGTTTTTT	CASSEEGGGTGELFF
TRBV7-2	-	TRBJ2-7	-	TGTGCCAGCAGCTTAGGCCCCCGGGACTTCTCCTACGAGCAGTACTTC	CASSLGPRDFSYEQYF
TRBV7-9	-	TRBJ1-1	-	TGTGCCAGCAGCGCCCGGGGGACGGCGTTATTGTTCTTT	CASSARGTALLFF
TRBV28	-	TRBJ2-3	-	TGTGCCAGCAGTTTTCGGACAGACCAAACAGATACGCAGTATTTT	CASSFRTDQTDTQYF
TRBV21-1	-	TRBJ2-1	-	TGTGCCAGCAGCGTAGGGACAACTGAGCAGTTCTTC	CASSVGTTEQFF
TRBV6-1	-	TRBJ1-1	-	TGTGCCACGGGGGGACGGATGAACACTGAAGCTTTCTTT	CATGGRMNTEAFF
TRBV27	-	TRBJ2-7	-	TGTGCCAGCAGTTTACCACAGGGTAACGAGCAGTACTTC	CASSLPQGNEQYF
TRBV6-4	-	TRBJ1-1	-	TGTGCCAGCAGTGACTCGAGCGGAAGAAAAACTGAAGCTTTCTTT	CASSDSSGRKTEAFF
TRBV11-2	TRBD2	TRBJ2-7	-	TGTGCCAGCAGCGCTTCCCCAGCTAGCGGGAGGGCCTACGAGCAGTACTTC	CASSASPASGRAYEQYF
TRBV27	-	TRBJ1-4	-	TGTGCCAGCACCCCTCTTGGGGACACCCAAGGTGAAAAACTGTTTTTT	CASTPLGDTQGEKLFF